This paragraph covers one TCR beta chain sequence. Its antigen remains unidentified. No base quality values were provided; no much bigger clone lies one nucleotide off. This specimen belongs to a study of OX40 agonist ivuxolimab in advanced cancers. About the full investigation: Ivuxolimab, which targeted the costimulatory receptor OX40 (CD134), was an agonistic, fully human IgG2 monoclonal antibody. Intravenous ivuxolimab was administered to patients every 2 weeks at six dose levels: 0.01, 0.1, 0.3, 1.5, 3 and 10 mg/kg. The point of sequencing TCRbeta in the periphery was to test whether ivuxolimab changed TCR sequence diversity and drove clonal T-cell expansion. In the dose-escalation cohort, 75% to 90% of patients were male, and the mean age was 60 years with a range of about 20 to 80. Three dose-escalation patients achieved partial responses, one with hepatocellular carcinoma and two with cutaneous melanoma. Among the roughly 52 dose-escalation patients, 19 had hepatocellular carcinoma, roughly 15 melanoma, 9 renal cell carcinoma and 9 head and neck cancer. Patients were allowed to have had prior anti-PD-1, anti-PD-L1 or anti-CTLA-4 therapy, and roughly 40% of the dose-escalation patients had previously received checkpoint inhibitors. The paper describes the monotherapy dose-escalation part (N of about 52 patients) of the phase I trial of ivuxolimab. General findings and caveats noted by the study authors: On average, CD8+ T cells showed more expanded clones than CD4+ T cells after ivuxolimab. Low levels of normalized T-cell clonal expansion were also seen in some patients who did not respond. Which antigens the clonally expanded peripheral T cells were specific for was not determined. In partial responders in the 0.1-3.0 mg/kg groups, normalized peripheral clonal expansion was found to be among the lowest, especially among CD8+ T cells. At doses from 0.1 to 3.0 mg/kg, clonal expansion was seen in both CD4+ and CD8+ blood T cells between baseline and week 6.

The trial excluded patients who had a history of autoimmune disease or were on systemic immunosuppression. Peripheral blood for TCR sequencing was collected from all dose cohorts at baseline, on cycle 4 day 1, and on cycle 7 day 1. Samples were obtained from an open-label, multicenter, first-in-human phase I dose-escalation trial of ivuxolimab. Adults with locally advanced or metastatic melanoma, renal cell, hepatocellular, or head and neck squamous cell carcinoma were enrolled in the trial. Before TCR sequencing, CD4+ T cells and CD8+ T cells were sorted from peripheral blood as separate populations. Genomic DNA was isolated from the sorted cells so that the TCRbeta CDR3 region could be sequenced. TCRbeta CDR3 regions were sequenced using the immunoSEQ Assay. In its TCRdb copy, this immuneACCESS table keeps in-frame sequences only and misses some clones. Where compared with another copy, unresolved V genes explain less than half of these, and the others have no known cause. Recorded for this sample are some 20,000 clones; around 80% of them occurred a single time. In total, the top ten clones hold 45% to 50% of the sample.

The V end loses 7 bases and the J end loses 1 base, and a stretch of 7 bases separates them. From the germline V gene (reference sequence), CDR1 is LNHDA and CDR2 is SQIVND. The CDR3 numbers 12 residues from cysteine through phenylalanine. Only the CDR3 DNA stays, 36 bases, in frame from base 1. Sample: CD4+ or CD8+ T cells sorted from blood, taken in a trial of the OX40 agonist ivuxolimab. The chain uses TRBV19 and TRBJ1-1, with the D segment identity uncertain. The sequence derives from an adult with an advanced solid tumor such as melanoma, head and neck, liver or kidney cancer. For the CDR3, the sequence is CASIEGNTEAFF. The sequence in DNA is TGTGCCAGTATTGAGGGGAACACTGAAGCTTTCTTT.